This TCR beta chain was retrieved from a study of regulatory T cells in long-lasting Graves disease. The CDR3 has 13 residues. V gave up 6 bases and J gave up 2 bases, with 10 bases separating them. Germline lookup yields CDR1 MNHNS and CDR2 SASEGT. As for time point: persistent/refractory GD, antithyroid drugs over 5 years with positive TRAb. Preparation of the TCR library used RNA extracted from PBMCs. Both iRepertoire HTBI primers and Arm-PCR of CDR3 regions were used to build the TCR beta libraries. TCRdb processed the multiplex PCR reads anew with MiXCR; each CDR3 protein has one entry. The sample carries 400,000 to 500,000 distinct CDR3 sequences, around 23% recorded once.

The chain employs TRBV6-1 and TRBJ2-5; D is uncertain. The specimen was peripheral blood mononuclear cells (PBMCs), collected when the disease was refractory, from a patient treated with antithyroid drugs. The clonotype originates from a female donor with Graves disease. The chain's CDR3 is CASRQRVQETQYF. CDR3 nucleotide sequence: TGTGCCAGCAGGCAGCGAGTACAAGAGACCCAGTACTTC.